Sequencing of this T cell receptor beta chain was carried out in a study of post-analysis software for immune sequencing data. The overall study: The courses of disease that were included comprised relapsing-remitting, secondary progressive and progressive-relapsing multiple sclerosis. Study observations and caveats: Comparison of patients with controls showed roughly five TRBV segments more frequent in patients, TRBV5-6, TRBV5-1 and TRBV20-1 among them. F measure showed strong co-clustering of same-batch samples. The normalized Chao1 diversity of multiple sclerosis patients was significantly lower than that of controls.

This clonotype was seen a handful of times. Its antigen remains unidentified. cDNA libraries of TCR beta carried unique molecular identifiers. Some 500,000 cDNA molecules were recovered from an input of about 0.9 to 10 million T cells. TCRdb reprocessed the PCR reads with MiXCR, giving one entry per CDR3 protein. The repertoire consists of 600,000 to 700,000 distinct CDR3 sequences, with approximately 60% occurring once and the leading ten covering 11%. The CDR3 has 13 residues. CDR1 is SGHAT and CDR2 is FQNNGV in the germline V gene. V shed 1 base and J shed 7 bases, with 10 bases lying between them. Sequencing was carried out using blood. J is TRBJ1-2 and V is TRBV11-2; the D gene is possibly TRBD1 (6 bases). The TCR comes from a girl aged 2-10 years with multiple sclerosis. CDR3 DNA: TGTGCCAGCAGCTTAGCCGGGGGCGGTGGCTACACCTTC. Amino acid sequence: CASSLAGGGGYTF.